This note documents a single T cell receptor (beta chain) sequence. Sequencing was performed with immunoSEQ multiplex PCR; in TCRdb, only in-frame clones are kept and a portion is missing. The data contain about 98,000 clones, 87% of them singletons. The sample originates from a study of blood T cell repertoires in COVID-19. This TCR was recovered from an older man with acute or convalescent COVID-19. What was sequenced was peripheral blood.

The CDR3 protein is CASSHQDLAGQETQYF. As DNA, the CDR3 is TGTGCCAGCAGCCACCAGGACCTCGCGGGGCAAGAGACCCAGTACTTC. This chain joins TRBV28 and TRBJ2-5; possible D gene TRBD2, 6 bases. Trimming pared 6 bases from V and 2 bases from J, leaving 19 bases between. CDR3 length: 16 amino acids. Germline V gene lookup returns CDR1 MDHEN and CDR2 SYDVKM.